This T cell receptor beta chain was observed in a study of cytomegalovirus exposure and HLA in healthy donors (dated by TCRdb to 2017 to 2019). For the study in its entirety: In an earlier analysis of some 550 of the donors, 276 Gb of sequence data and some 120 million unique TCR beta sequences from roughly 190 million T cells were reported. An early release covering about 600 HLA-typed donors comprised 250 to 350 gigabases of sequencing data and approximately 85 million unique TCR sequences. The genetic ancestry cluster associated with self-reported Caucasian donors included 81% of the 398 genotyped donors. The study was designed to test whether signatures of past pathogen exposure could be identified by cataloging public T cell receptors. The study used immunosequencing to profile the T cell repertoires of 666 subjects and linked those repertoires to cytomegalovirus serostatus. Along with the roughly 670-subject first cohort, a separate validation cohort of 120 different subjects was used. To predict cytomegalovirus infection status, the study combined high-throughput TCR immunosequencing, statistical association of individual TCRs with disease status, and machine learning. A later analysis re-examined previously published TCR beta repertoires from just over 650 donors and added high-resolution HLA genotyping to investigate patterns of TCR occurrence. In the later analysis, no new phenotypic data were used to find candidate immune exposures; instead, reliance was placed on TCR beta sequences and their occurrence across donors. In an earlier analysis of about 590 of the donors, high-throughput TCR beta sequencing was used to judge whether each TCR beta V gene segment behaved as functional or pseudogenic. Donor age, sex, ethnicity and CMV serostatus were compiled alongside the repertoire data. A later genetic analysis used genome-wide SNP genotypes for about 65% of the roughly 670 donors, treating that subset as a discovery cohort. Every repertoire in the discovery cohort had been generated on one and the same sequencing platform. HLA typing included class I and class II loci at four-digit resolution. The number of donors typed differed by locus, with 629-630 for A, B, C, DRB1 and DQB1, around 520 for DQA1, nearly 610 for DPA1, and some 440 for DPB1. Four or five DR-DQ haplotypes were handled as single units for association and clustering because linkage in the cohort was strong. Across approximately 400 genotyped donors of the cohort, an average of about 240,000 unique TCR beta nucleotide sequences per donor were sequenced, and roughly 17% of those sequences were non-productive.

Paper-wide results and their limitations: V-gene and J-gene trimming of TCR beta chains was associated with a missense DCLRE1C variant in a later genetic analysis, and the association was replicated in an independent cohort. At a false discovery rate of 0.05, a later analysis linked approximately 18,000 TCR beta sequences to specific HLA alleles. The study gave a list of 150 to 200 TCR beta chains associated with cytomegalovirus. In vitro tests confirmed that a few of the cytomegalovirus-associated TCR beta chains recognize cytomegalovirus antigens. Correlated functional status among segregating V segments might be attributable to linkage disequilibrium, but an unknown experimental factor could not be ruled out. In a later analysis, TCR association rates were found to vary across HLA loci, with the most associated TCRs seen for DRB1 alleles and the fewest for HLA-C alleles. When HLA alleles, especially DR and DQ, strongly co-occurred, attributing TCR associations to individual alleles was difficult. According to a later analysis, most CMV-associated TCR beta chains appeared to be HLA-restricted, and the HLA associations seemed to be driven largely by CMV exposure. A further reported finding was that TCR beta sequences accurately predicted the HLA-A and HLA-B alleles for most subjects in the first cohort. Because counts were too low, approximately 15 rarely observed V segments, including chromosome 9 orphons, were excluded from the earlier analysis of a few hundred of the donors. Because the 87-base-pair reads could not distinguish some IMGT-functional V segments, including TRBV6-2 and TRBV6-3, those segments were excluded. Sequencing depth was assumed to be roughly uniform across donors in the presence/absence analyses, though that assumption may not hold. This cohort had only TCR beta chains sequenced, and the lack of alpha or paired-chain data limited which features could be detected. In a later genetic analysis, fewer N-insertions in productive TCRs were reported among donors in an Asian-associated ancestry cluster than the roughly 700-donor mean. Compared with equally common non-associated chains, HLA-associated TCR beta chains in a later analysis were more clonally expanded and had lower generation probabilities. It was suggested by the authors that the approach could potentially be generalized to other disease states and immunological phenotypes. A cluster of highly shared sequence variants was judged likely to be a technical artifact of the sequencing pipeline. Cytomegalovirus status was reported to be diagnosed by the classifier with high specificity and sensitivity in both the original and validation cohorts. While some public TCRs were present in many individuals, most TCR sequences turned up only very rarely across donors. A later analysis reported that several top co-occurrence clusters appeared linked to parvovirus B19, influenza, CMV and Epstein-Barr virus. Immune exposure information for the cohort was limited to CMV serostatus. Because HLA typing was unavailable for some donors at each locus, only the typed subset was used in association tests. In an earlier analysis of roughly 500 of the donors, most TCR beta V segments appeared in productive rearrangements about 90% or about 30% of the time, broadly matching IMGT annotations.

Library preparation used the immunoSEQ multiplex PCR assay. A mixture of 60 forward primers for TCR Vbeta segments and 13 reverse primers for TCR Jbeta segments was used in the multiplex PCR. The CDR3 region of rearranged TCR beta genes was amplified from genomic DNA with a multiplex PCR assay. On the Illumina HiSeq System, the amplified TCR beta libraries were sequenced as 87-base-pair reads. As for the original processing: A later analysis counted approximately 74 million unique TCR beta chains across the 670 or so repertoires, and roughly 9.9 million of these chains were shared by at least two donors. Raw reads were error-corrected and collapsed into unique sequences with a nearest-neighbor algorithm that merged closely related sequences to remove PCR and sequencing errors. To assign V, D and J gene segments, CDR3 sequences were aligned to IMGT reference sequences. For a sequence to be retained, a match of at least six nucleotides was required to both a V gene segment and a J gene segment. Rearrangements were classified as productive when the CDR3 lacked stop codons and remained in frame with V and J, and all other rearrangements were classified as non-productive. Following IMGT convention, CDR3 was defined as the stretch from the second conserved V-encoded cysteine up to the conserved J-encoded phenylalanine. In an earlier analysis of approximately 590 of the donors, sequences lacking an unambiguous match to a single V gene segment were excluded. An earlier analysis of 500 to 600 of the donors classified V segments as functional when productive rearrangements were above 56.7% and as segregating when the standard deviation between donors was above 5%. A statistical classification framework was built to diagnose cytomegalovirus status from the catalog of TCR beta chain sequences. A later analysis assigned V and J genes by comparing TCR nucleotide sequences with IMGT/GENE-DB human TR gene sequences. In a later analysis, CDR3 sequences and most-parsimonious VDJ recombination scenarios were assigned using the TCRdist pipeline. A later analysis defined each TCR beta chain by its CDR3 amino acid sequence plus V-gene family, and excluded reads lacking a unique V-gene family. A later analysis removed 550 to 650 highly shared, low-generation-probability nucleotide sequences to deal with suspected cross-contamination and a sequencing artifact. In a later analysis, a clonal expansion index was calculated for each public chain from normalized within-repertoire ranks of inferred template counts. A later analysis computed generation probabilities with a VDJ recombination model fitted to out-of-frame rearrangements, and checked the results against IGoR. In a later analysis, TCR-TCR, TCR-HLA and TCR-CMV co-occurrence was scored with hypergeometric tests, and a repertoire-size bias correction was applied to TCR pairs. In a later analysis, false discovery rates were estimated by permuting HLA or CMV assignments 20 times. In a later analysis, co-occurring TCRs were grouped using DBSCAN, and TCRdist sequence similarity was added for clustering within HLA-allele-positive subsets. Repertoires with fewer than 30,000 or more than 120,000 public chains were left out of co-occurrence clustering, as were a few repertoires with anomalous nucleotide sharing. TCRdb carries this immuneACCESS record with in-frame sequences only. Its versions omit some clonotypes, under half of them owing to an unresolved V gene in the studies checked, with the rest unexplained. V and J calls plus clone size are reproduced from that table; the DNA served to infer D and trimming. Within this sample are about 160,000 clones, with about 82% of them counted one time only. About 2.4% of the sample comes from the top ten.

The cohort comprised fewer than 750 healthy bone marrow donors. At the time of sampling, all cohort members were nominally healthy, though unrecorded immune exposures were likely present. The donor tested CMV seronegative and was one of the 352 seronegative cohort members. A peripheral blood sample was collected from each donor, and TCR beta sequencing was performed on peripheral blood mononuclear cells. Genomic DNA was extracted from the blood cell samples with the Qiagen DNeasy Blood Extraction Kit. Regarding this clone: Its antigen has not been determined. Base qualities are not provided; no much larger clone lies one nucleotide away.

V and J are trimmed by 8 bases and 6 bases, and the gene matches miss 10 bases of the junction. The CDR3, cysteine through phenylalanine, is 14 amino acids long. Of all the DNA, just the CDR3 is kept, 42 bases in frame from base 1. The CDR1 and CDR2 encoded by the germline V gene (reference sequence) are PRHDT and FYEKMQ. Sequencing used PBMCs. The chain is made from TRBV13 and TRBJ2-7; 10 central bases correspond to TRBD1. This clonotype was obtained from a male donor in good health and CMV-seronegative. This receptor has the CDR3 CASRAGTGEGEQYF. The bases are TGTGCCAGCCGAGCGGGGACAGGGGAAGGCGAGCAGTACTTC.